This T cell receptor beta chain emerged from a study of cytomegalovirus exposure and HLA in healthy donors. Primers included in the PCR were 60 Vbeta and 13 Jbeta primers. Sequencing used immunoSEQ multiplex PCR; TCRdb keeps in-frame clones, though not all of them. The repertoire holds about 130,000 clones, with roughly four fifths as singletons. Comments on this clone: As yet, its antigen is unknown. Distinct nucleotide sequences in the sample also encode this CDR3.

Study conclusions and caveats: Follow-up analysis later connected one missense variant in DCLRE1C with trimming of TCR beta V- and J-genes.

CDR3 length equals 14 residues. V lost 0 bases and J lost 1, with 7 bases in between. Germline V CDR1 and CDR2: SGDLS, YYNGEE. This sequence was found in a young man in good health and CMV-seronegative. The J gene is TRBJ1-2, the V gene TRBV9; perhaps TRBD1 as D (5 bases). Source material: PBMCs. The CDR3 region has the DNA TGTGCCAGCAGCGTAGGGGGCAGTAACTATGGCTACACCTTC. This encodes CASSVGGSNYGYTF.